This T cell receptor (beta chain) was recovered during a study of T cell responses to AZD1222 COVID-19 vaccine. Overall study findings and caveats: Seropositive status at baseline applied to only 6 or 7 AZD1222 recipients.

Clones were sequenced by immunoSEQ multiplex PCR, and TCRdb holds only the in-frame ones, with some missing. This repertoire shows about 130,000 clones, about nine tenths found once; its top ten account for roughly 1%. For this clone: What it binds is unknown.

This sequence originates from an adult who received the AZD1222 COVID-19 vaccine. Sequenced material: peripheral blood, taken 28 days after the second AZD1222 dose.

CDR3 protein: CASSLVSGVENIQYF. The CDR3 region has the DNA TGTGCCAGCAGCTTAGTTTCTGGGGTTGAAAACATTCAGTACTTC. V is TRBV7-2 and J is TRBJ2-4; D is undetermined. Germline loops: CDR1 SGHTA, CDR2 FQGNSA. V was pared by 1 base and J by 5 bases, with 12 bases between. There are 15 residues in the CDR3.